One sample yielded the 19 T cell receptor beta chains listed below, sequenced in a study of cytomegalovirus exposure and HLA in healthy donors. Vbeta (60) and Jbeta (13) primers were used in the PCR. Using immunoSEQ multiplex PCR, the repertoire was profiled, and TCRdb retains in-frame clones only, with some absent. There are 90,000 to 150,000 clones in the sample; around three quarters occur only once, and approximately 1.9% lies in the top ten. The sequencing input was PBMCs. These receptors originate from a human donor in good health.

This chain uses TRBV2 with TRBJ2-2; 10 nucleotides line up with TRBD1. With 7 bases clipped from V and 6 bases from J, the junction kept 5 bases outside the gene matches. The CDR3 runs 14 residues. CDR1 is SNHLY and CDR2 is FYNNEI in the germline V gene. The CDR3 loop is CASMWDRGAGELFF. Written as DNA, the CDR3 is TGTGCCAGCATGTGGGACAGGGGTGCCGGGGAGCTGTTTTTT.

The chain uses TRBV7-2 and TRBJ2-7; 7 nucleotides align to TRBD1. Germline V gives CDR1 SGHTA, CDR2 FQGNSA. The CDR3 spans 16 residues. V lost 2 bases to trimming and J lost 3 bases; unmatched junction nucleotides: 10. The CDR3 DNA reads as TGTGCCAGCAGCTTATACCCCGGGGACAGTCGCTACGAGCAGTACTTC. This codes for CASSLYPGDSRYEQYF.

The rearrangement uses TRBV18 and TRBJ1-1, with D maybe TRBD1 (6 bases). Germline V CDR1 and CDR2: KGHSH, LQKENI. The V and J ends lost 4 bases and 6 bases respectively, with 9 bases between them. There are 12 residues in the CDR3. The CDR3 DNA reads TGTGCCAGCTCACTGAACAGGGCTGAAGCTTTCTTT. Translating it yields CASSLNRAEAFF.

This chain links TRBV29-1 with TRBJ1-2; 7 nucleotides match TRBD1. The CDR3 covers 15 residues. Per the germline V gene, CDR1 is SQVTM and CDR2 is ANQGSEA. The V segment lost 6 bases and the J segment 2 bases; nucleotides outside the gene matches: 12. The CDR3 DNA reads as TGCAGCGTGGAACCTATGGACAGGCGAAACTATGGCTACACCTTC. This translates into CSVEPMDRRNYGYTF.

Of note for this clone: The identical CDR3 is also encoded by other nucleotide sequences in the sample. J is TRBJ2-7 and V is TRBV5-1, with D unclear. This CDR3 has 11 amino acids. Germline CDR1 reads SGHRS; CDR2 reads YFSETQ. Trimming pared 7 bases from V and 6 bases from J, leaving 11 bases between. The CDR3 nucleotides read TGCGCCAGCTCACTGGGCCCCGAGCAGTACTTC. As protein: CASSLGPEQYF.

V and J are TRBV5-1 and TRBJ2-5; D is possibly TRBD1 (5 bases). CDR1 and CDR2 (germline): SGHRS, YFSETQ. V shed 0 bases and J shed 5 bases, with 11 bases lying between them. CDR3 length: 14 amino acids. Here the CDR3 DNA reads TGCGCCAGCAGCTTGGGGGGCCTTGGGGAGACCCAGTACTTC. It specifies CASSLGGLGETQYF.

The V gene is TRBV4-2, the J gene TRBJ2-2; D possibly corresponds to TRBD1 (5 bases). CDR1 and CDR2 (germline): LGHNA, YNFKEQ. This CDR3 region has 15 residues. With 4 bases removed from V and 5 bases from J, the gap between germline ends came to 14 bases. The DNA of the CDR3 is TGTGCCAGCAGCCCTCAGGGTAAAGGGACCGGGGAGCTGTTTTTT. Translating it yields CASSPQGKGTGELFF.

This clone occurred once. J is TRBJ1-2 and V is TRBV29-1; 7 bases agree with TRBD1. CDR3 length equals 12 residues. Trimming at V came to 0 bases and at J to 11 bases, leaving 6 bases not matched to a gene. CDR1 and CDR2 from the germline V gene are SQVTM and ANQGSEA. In nucleotides, the CDR3 is TGCAGCGTTGAAGATTGGACAGGCCAGTACACCTTC. Its translation is CSVEDWTGQYTF.

In this sample, this clone turned up a few times. The J gene is TRBJ1-2, the V gene TRBV28; 7 bases match TRBD1. V dropped 4 bases and J dropped 8; count of bases not matched to a gene: 10. This CDR3 contains 14 residues. The germline V gene has CDR1 MDHEN and CDR2 SYDVKM. The DNA for the CDR3 is TGTGCCAGCAGTTCACCGGGGACAGTTGGCGGCTACACCTTC. It yields the protein CASSSPGTVGGYTF.

This chain uses TRBV30 with TRBJ2-6, with D unclear. The germline V and J ends were trimmed by 4 bases and 0 bases, with 13 bases remaining between them. The germline V gene has CDR1 GTSNPN and CDR2 SVGIG (reference sequence). The CDR3 is 16 amino acids. The CDR3 loop is CAWTSPGYSGANVLTF. The CDR3 bases are TGTGCCTGGACCTCACCCGGTTACTCTGGGGCCAACGTCCTGACTTTC.

The gene calls are TRBV4-3 and TRBJ2-3, with D perhaps matching TRBD2 (6 bases). Germline CDR1 reads LGHNA; CDR2 reads YSLEER. V lost 1 base to trimming and J lost 4 bases, with 9 bases between them. CDR3 length: 14 amino acids. CDR3 loop: CASSQGAGSDTQYF. In DNA, the CDR3 is TGCGCCAGCAGCCAAGGGGCGGGGTCAGATACGCAGTATTTT.

The V gene is TRBV27, the J gene TRBJ1-2; D perhaps matches TRBD1 (6 bases). CDR3 length: 13 amino acids. Trimming cost V 11 bases and J 2 bases, with 15 bases left between them. CDR1 is MNHEY and CDR2 is SMNVEV in the germline V gene (reference sequence). The CDR3 reads CASSTGRNYGYTF. The CDR3 coding sequence is TGTGCCTCGTCGACAGGACGGAACTATGGCTACACCTTC.

This chain links TRBV11-2 with TRBJ1-1; 8 nucleotides match TRBD1. This CDR3 has 16 amino acids. Germline-derived CDR1 and CDR2 are SGHAT and FQNNGV. V was clipped by 8 bases and J by 5 bases; unmatched bases: 16. This chain's CDR3 is CASLPLQGAPRTEAFF. CDR3 coding DNA: TGTGCCAGCCTTCCCCTCCAGGGGGCGCCAAGGACTGAAGCTTTCTTT. Looking up the rest from reference TRBV11-2 and TRBJ1-1 gives the full variable domain: EAGVAQSPRYKIIEKRQSVAFWCNPISGHATLYWYQQILGQGPKLLIQFQNNGVVDDSQLPKDRFSAERLKGVDSTLKIQPAKLEDSAVYLCASLPLQGAPRTEAFFGQGTRLTVV.

The chain employs TRBV29-1 and TRBJ1-5, with TRBD1 as a possible D gene (6 bases). This CDR3 spans 15 amino acids. Trimming took 5 bases from V and 7 from J, leaving 21 bases between them. Germline V gives CDR1 SQVTM, CDR2 ANQGSEA. CDR3 loop: CSVLWENQRGQPQHF. CDR3 sequence (DNA): TGCAGCGTTCTTTGGGAAAATCAGAGGGGGCAGCCCCAGCATTTT.

The rearrangement joins TRBV9 to TRBJ2-5; D remains ambiguous. Trimming took off 0 bases at V and 2 bases at J, with 11 bases between the two ends. The CDR3 loop spans 15 amino acids. Germline CDR1 reads SGDLS; CDR2 reads YYNGEE. The CDR3 spells CASSVGRRKQETQYF. The DNA for the CDR3 is TGTGCCAGCAGCGTAGGTCGGCGGAAACAAGAGACCCAGTACTTC.

This chain links TRBV14 with TRBJ2-1, with 8 bases aligning to TRBD2. The germline gives CDR1 SGHDN, CDR2 FVKESK. The CDR3 consists of 16 residues. The trim removed 1 base at V and 2 bases at J, leaving 4 bases unmatched. The CDR3 nucleotides read TGTGCCAGCAGCCAAGCGATAGCGGGACCCTACAATGAGCAGTTCTTC. Its translation: CASSQAIAGPYNEQFF.

CDR3 region: CASGRDTGELFF. The CDR3, as DNA: TGTGCTAGTGGGAGGGACACCGGGGAGCTGTTTTTT. This sequence joins TRBV12-5 and TRBJ2-2; tentative D call: TRBD2 (5 bases). The CDR3 loop spans 12 amino acids. V lost 6 bases and J 3 bases, leaving 5 bases between the germline ends. Germline V gene lookup returns CDR1 LGHNT and CDR2 FRNRAP.

Only a few counts were recorded for this clone. This chain connects TRBV29-1 to TRBJ2-2; 7 positions agree with TRBD2. Germline CDR1 reads SQVTM; CDR2 reads ANQGSEA. The CDR3 runs to 15 residues. The V and J ends lost 4 bases and 1 base, in that order; junction bases with no gene match: 6. CDR3 loop: CSVGSGTVNTGELFF. As DNA, the CDR3 is TGCAGCGTTGGAAGCGGGACCGTGAACACCGGGGAGCTGTTTTTT.

Details on this clone: Other DNA sequences in this sample translate to the same CDR3. This chain links TRBV4-1 with TRBJ2-4, with 7 bases lining up with TRBD1. The CDR3 spans 16 residues. Germline CDR1 and CDR2: MGHRA and YSYEKL. V gave up 1 base and J gave up 4 bases; unmatched junction bases: 7. The CDR3 here is CASSQAPGTAKNIQYF. In DNA form, the CDR3 reads TGCGCCAGCAGCCAAGCTCCGGGGACAGCTAAAAACATTCAGTACTTC.